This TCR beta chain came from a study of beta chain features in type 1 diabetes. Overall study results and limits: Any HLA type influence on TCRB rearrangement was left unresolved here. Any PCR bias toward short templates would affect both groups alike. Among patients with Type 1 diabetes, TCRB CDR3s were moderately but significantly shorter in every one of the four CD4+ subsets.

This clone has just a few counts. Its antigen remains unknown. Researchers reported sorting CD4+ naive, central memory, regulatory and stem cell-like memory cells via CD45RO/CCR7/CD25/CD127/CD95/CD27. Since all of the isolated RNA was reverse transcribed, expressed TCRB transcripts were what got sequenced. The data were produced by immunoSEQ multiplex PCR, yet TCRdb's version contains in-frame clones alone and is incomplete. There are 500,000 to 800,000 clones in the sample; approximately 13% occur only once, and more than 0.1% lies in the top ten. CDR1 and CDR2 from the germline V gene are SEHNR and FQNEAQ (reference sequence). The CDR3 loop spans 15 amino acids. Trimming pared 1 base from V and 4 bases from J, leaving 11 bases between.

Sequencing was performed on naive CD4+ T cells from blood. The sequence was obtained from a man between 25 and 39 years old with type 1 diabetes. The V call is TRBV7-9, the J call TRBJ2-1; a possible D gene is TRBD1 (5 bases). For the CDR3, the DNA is TGTGCCAGCAGCTTAGGACAGCCCCATTACAATGAGCAGTTCTTC. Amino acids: CASSLGQPHYNEQFF.